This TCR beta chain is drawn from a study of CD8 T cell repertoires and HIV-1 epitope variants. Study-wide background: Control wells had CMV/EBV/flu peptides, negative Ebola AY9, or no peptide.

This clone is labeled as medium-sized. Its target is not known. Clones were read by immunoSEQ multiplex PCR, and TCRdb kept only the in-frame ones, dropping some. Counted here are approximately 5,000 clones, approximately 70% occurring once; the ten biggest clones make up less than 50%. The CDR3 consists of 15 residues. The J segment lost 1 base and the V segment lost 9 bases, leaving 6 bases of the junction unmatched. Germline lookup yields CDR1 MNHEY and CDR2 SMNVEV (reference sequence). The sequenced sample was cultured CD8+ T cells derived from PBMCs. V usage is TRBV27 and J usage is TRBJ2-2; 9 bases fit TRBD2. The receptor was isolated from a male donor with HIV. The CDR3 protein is CARKLAGRNTGELFF. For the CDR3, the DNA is TGTGCCAGGAAGCTAGCGGGGAGGAACACCGGGGAGCTGTTTTTT.